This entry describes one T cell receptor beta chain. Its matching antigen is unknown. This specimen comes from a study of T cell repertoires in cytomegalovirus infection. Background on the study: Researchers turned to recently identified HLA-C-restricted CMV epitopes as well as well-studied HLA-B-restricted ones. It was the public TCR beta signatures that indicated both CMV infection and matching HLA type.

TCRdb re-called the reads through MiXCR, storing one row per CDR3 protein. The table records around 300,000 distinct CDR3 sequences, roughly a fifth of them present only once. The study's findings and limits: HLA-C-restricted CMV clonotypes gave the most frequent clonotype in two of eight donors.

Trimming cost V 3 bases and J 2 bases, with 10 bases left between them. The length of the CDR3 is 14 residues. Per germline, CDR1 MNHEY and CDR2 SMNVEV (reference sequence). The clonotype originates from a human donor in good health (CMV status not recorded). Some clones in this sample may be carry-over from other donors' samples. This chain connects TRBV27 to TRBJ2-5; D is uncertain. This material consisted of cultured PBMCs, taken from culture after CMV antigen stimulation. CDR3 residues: CASSFAGPQETQYF. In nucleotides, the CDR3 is TGTGCCAGCAGTTTTGCAGGACCTCAAGAGACCCAGTACTTC.